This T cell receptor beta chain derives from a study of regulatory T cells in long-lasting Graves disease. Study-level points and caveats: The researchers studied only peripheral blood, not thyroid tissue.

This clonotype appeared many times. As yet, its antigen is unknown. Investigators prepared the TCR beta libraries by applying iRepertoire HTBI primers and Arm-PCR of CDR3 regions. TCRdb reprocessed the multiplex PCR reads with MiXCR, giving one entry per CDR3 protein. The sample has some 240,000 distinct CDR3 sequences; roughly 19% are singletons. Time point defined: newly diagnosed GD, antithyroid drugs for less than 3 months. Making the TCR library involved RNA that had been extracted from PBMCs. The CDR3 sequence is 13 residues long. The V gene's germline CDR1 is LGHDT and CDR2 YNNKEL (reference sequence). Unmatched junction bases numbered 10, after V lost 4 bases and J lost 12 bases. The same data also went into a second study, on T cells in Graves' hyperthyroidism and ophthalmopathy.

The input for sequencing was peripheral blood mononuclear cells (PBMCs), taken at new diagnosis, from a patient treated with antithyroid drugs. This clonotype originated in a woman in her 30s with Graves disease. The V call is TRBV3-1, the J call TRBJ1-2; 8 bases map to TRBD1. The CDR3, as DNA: TGTGCCAGCAGCCCCCGGACAGGGACCGTGGACACCTTC. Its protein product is CASSPRTGTVDTF. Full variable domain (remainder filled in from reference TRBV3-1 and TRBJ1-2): DTAVSQTPKYLVTQMGNDKSIKCEQNLGHDTMYWYKQDSKKFLKIMFSYNNKELIINETVPNRFSPKSPDKAHLNLHINSLELGDSAVYFCASSPRTGTVDTFGSGTRLTVV.